The present T cell receptor beta chain was sequenced within a study of T-cell memory formation after mild COVID-19. The CDR3 extends over 15 amino acids. Trimming cost V 0 bases and J 7 bases, with 17 bases left between them. From germline, CDR1 is SGHRS and CDR2 YFSETQ. This clonotype was observed a handful of times. TCRdb reprocessed the 5' RACE reads with MiXCR, giving one entry per CDR3 protein. Here the sample spans about 560,000 distinct CDR3 sequences, about 22% being singletons. The chain recombines TRBV5-1 with TRBJ2-7, with a weak D call TRBD1 (5 bases). Sequencing was carried out using PBMCs or a T cell subset sorted from them (not recorded which). The sequence was collected from an adult woman who had mild COVID-19 (a few samples of this study predate the infection). Cell type and time point are not known. Here the CDR3 reads CASSLELDTVEEQYF. Here the CDR3 DNA reads TGCGCCAGCAGCTTGGAGTTGGACACCGTAGAGGAGCAGTACTTC.